The present TCR beta chain was sequenced within a study of shared clonotypes between healthy human individuals. The wider study: Each donor's CD8 memory used one plate, CD8 naive two, each CD4 subset three.

Naive CD8 isolation took CD45RO-negative cells positively selected for CCR7 and excluded terminally differentiated effector memory CD45RA+ cells. Adult Caucasians living in Nashville, Tennessee made up all of the donors. Evenly divided among several immunoSEQ plates was the genomic DNA of each subset. Each replicate PCR on the sorted subsets used 200 to 250 ng DNA (around 31,000 T cell genomes). Some clones are missing from TCRdb's copy, which holds only in-frame ones; the method was immunoSEQ multiplex PCR. This table holds approximately 590,000 clones, nearly 97% found once. The V segment lost 7 bases and the J segment 9 bases; nucleotides outside the gene matches: 4. The V gene's germline CDR1 is MDHEN and CDR2 SYDVKM. The CDR3 is 12 amino acids.

The chain has TRBV28 and TRBJ2-1; 9 nucleotides agree with TRBD2. The specimen sequenced was naive CD8+ T cells sorted from blood. The TCR sequence derives from a young woman in good health. CDR3 protein: CASKIAGAEQFF. As DNA, the CDR3 is TGTGCCAGCAAGATAGCGGGAGCTGAGCAGTTCTTC.